This T cell receptor (beta chain) is from a study of T cells after yellow fever vaccination. TCRdb passed the 5' RACE reads through MiXCR, listing each CDR3 protein once. This repertoire shows some 390,000 distinct CDR3 sequences, around 20% found once; its top ten account for 15% to 20%. This clonotype came up a few times. This sequence originates from a man younger than 30 who received the YFV17D yellow fever vaccine. The source was PBMCs, collected before the yellow fever booster vaccination.

This CDR3 is CASSLYRGSTDTQYF. The CDR3 DNA reads TGTGCCAGCAGCTTGTACCGGGGGAGCACAGATACGCAGTATTTT. This chain connects TRBV7-2 to TRBJ2-3; D is perhaps TRBD2 (6 bases). The V gene lost 3 bases and the J gene lost 0 bases, with 10 bases spanning the gap. The CDR3 spans 15 residues. The germline V gene encodes CDR1 SGHTA and CDR2 FQGNSA.